This T cell receptor beta chain was observed in a study of shared clonotypes between healthy human individuals (dated by TCRdb to 2018 to 2021). Background on the whole study: Three men and two women, aged 18 to 49 years, made up the cohort. For each donor, three plates each were used for CD4 naive and CD4 memory, two plates were used for CD8 naive, and one plate was used for CD8 memory. Blood TCR repertoires of about five healthy adults were deeply sequenced to estimate repertoire size and the extent of clonotype sharing between individuals. Libraries were prepared and TCR repertoires were sequenced by different laboratories using diverse techniques, in order to increase sequencing depth and limit assay-specific biases. Per donor, leukapheresis produced somewhere between about 0.85 and 9.5 billion PBMCs. Overall study outcomes, separate from this receptor: Only blood was sampled, and tissue TCR repertoires likely differ from those in blood. The small number of donors limited the genetic and exposure-history diversity represented. Naive subsets generally had larger estimated clonotype richness than memory subsets did. Across several donors, around 5% of naive CD4, roughly 3.3% of naive CD8, about 2.3% of memory CD4, and under 0.45% of memory CD8 clonotypes were shared. Incomplete sequencing was indicated by rarefaction of sorted-subset datasets, despite the large sequencing depth. Compared with non-shared clonotypes, the clonotypes found in all four sorted-subset donors had higher generation probabilities. Pairwise subsampling led to the expectation that sequencing depth would affect the degree of clonotype sharing among donors.

Donors were healthy HIV-negative adults with no recently reported acute infections or vaccinations. Every donor was a Caucasian adult living in Nashville, Tennessee, USA. CD4+ T cells were enriched by magnetic negative selection; naive cells were then positively selected on CD45RA, and the negative fraction formed the memory subset. After blood collection by leukapheresis, PBMCs were isolated using Ficoll-Histopaque density gradient centrifugation and then cryopreserved in the vapor phase of liquid nitrogen. Analytical flow cytometry was used to check the purity and quantity of every magnetically sorted T cell population. From each sorted fraction, genomic DNA was isolated and quantified by UV absorbance on a Nanodrop 2000c. The V end loses 1 base and the J end loses 6 bases, and a stretch of 13 bases separates them. The CDR3 has 13 amino acids, counting the end cysteine and phenylalanine. The CDR3 DNA has 39 bases and is translated from base 1. CDR1 GTSNPN and CDR2 SVGIG are derived from the germline V gene (reference sequence).

Using the deep immunoSEQ assay, TCR CDR3 regions were amplified from genomic DNA by multiplex PCR. Genomic DNA extracted from each cell subset was distributed evenly over all wells of several immunoSEQ 96-well plates, and each plate served as one replicate. For sorted subsets, around 200 ng genomic DNA, equal to about 30,000 T cell genomes, was loaded into each replicate PCR. Purified libraries were measured with a Qubit 3.0 fluorometer, size-checked on a Bioanalyzer 2100, and measured again with the KAPA Library Quantification kit. Every immunoSEQ 96-well plate was sequenced on a separate single-read 150-cycle Illumina NextSeq 550 flow cell. Per the source publication's procedure: The immunoSEQ output contained only junctional sequences without quality scores, so filtering could not match that applied to full-length reads. Sequences were annotated with PyIR, a Python wrapper for IgBLAST v1.9, and V/J genes and CDR3 were assigned using IMGT germline references. Any read was removed if the V/J assignment was weak (E-value above 1e-6), the CDR3 was missing, or the read contained stop codons, out-of-frame junctions, or ambiguous translated residues. V3J clonotypes were defined as sequences sharing an identical inferred V gene, J gene, and CDR3 amino acid sequence. Percentage overlap between repertoires was computed as shared unique clonotypes divided by the size of the smaller repertoire. Richness of each repertoire was evaluated using RTK rarefaction, the Chao1 estimator, and Recon v2.1 estimates of unobserved clonotypes. OLGA was used to compute generation probabilities for all TCRbeta clonotypes that the gDNA method yielded from several donors. Entries here come from immuneACCESS through TCRdb and include only in-frame sequences with V and J called. Some clones fail to appear in such tables; in the studies checked, an unresolved V gene covers under half of the shortfall, and the cause of the remainder is unknown. The V and J calls and clone size were taken over from that table, and D and trimming were inferred from the DNA. In all, the sample holds about 1.1 million clones, and 75% to 80% of those were seen once. The top ten constitute roughly 0.62% of the sample.

This clone has more than one count but fewer than ten. There is no known antigen for this receptor. Base-call qualities are not available, and no considerably larger clone is one nucleotide away. This clonotype originated in a man aged 18 to 35 in good health. Some clones in this sample may be carry-over from other donors' samples. This sequence uses TRBV30 and TRBJ2-7; the D region possibly corresponds to TRBD2 (6 bases align). The sample taken for sequencing was memory CD4+ T cells from PBMCs. This sample's cell subset or site label indicates: CD45RA-negative fraction. CDR3 region: CAWSERRETEQYF. The nucleotides read TGTGCCTGGAGTGAGCGACGGGAGACCGAGCAGTACTTC.